The rows below give T cell receptor beta chains drawn from one sample of a study of PD-1 blockade in classical Hodgkin lymphoma. Measured with immunoSEQ multiplex PCR; TCRdb has only the in-frame clones, and not every one. Of 80,000 to 100,000 clones in the sample, around 81% were seen once. Material: peripheral blood mononuclear cells (PBMCs), obtained before the second cycle of nivolumab. These receptors were collected from a human donor with classical Hodgkin lymphoma. Both conserved end residues are part of each CDR3. The order of the fields is D gene, J gene, V gene, clone size, CDR3 protein, CDR3 DNA. A D gene is named only where the DNA matches it firmly. Clone sizes are given selectively: once, few, many, or a class where the clone is expanded.

d_gene: TRBD2; j_gene: TRBJ2-1; v_gene: TRBV7-2; abundance: NA; CDR3aa: CASSLGTSGSDNEQFF; CDR3nt: TGTGCCAGCAGCTTAGGGACTAGCGGGAGTGACAATGAGCAGTTCTTC
d_gene: TRBD2; j_gene: TRBJ2-1; v_gene: TRBV29-1; abundance: NA; CDR3aa: CSVEDSEGGLREQFF; CDR3nt: TGCAGCGTTGAAGATTCGGAGGGAGGGTTAAGGGAGCAGTTCTTC
d_gene: NA; j_gene: TRBJ2-5; v_gene: TRBV5-1; abundance: NA; CDR3aa: CASSSTGQTHQETQYF; CDR3nt: TGCGCCAGCAGCTCTACCGGACAGACCCACCAAGAGACCCAGTACTTC
d_gene: NA; j_gene: TRBJ2-3; v_gene: TRBV15; abundance: NA; CDR3aa: CATSIRPHTDTQYF; CDR3nt: TGTGCCACCAGCATCCGGCCCCACACAGATACGCAGTATTTT
d_gene: NA; j_gene: TRBJ2-3; v_gene: TRBV11-2; abundance: NA; CDR3aa: CASSSLGGQGPDTQYF; CDR3nt: TGTGCCAGCAGCTCTCTTGGGGGACAAGGCCCAGATACGCAGTATTTT
d_gene: TRBD2; j_gene: TRBJ2-1; v_gene: TRBV16; abundance: NA; CDR3aa: CASSSIRRSGNLNEQFF; CDR3nt: TGTGCCAGCAGCTCGATTAGGCGTAGCGGGAATCTCAATGAGCAGTTCTTC
d_gene: NA; j_gene: TRBJ1-4; v_gene: TRBV2; abundance: NA; CDR3aa: CASSDPGVNEKLFF; CDR3nt: TGTGCCAGCAGTGATCCGGGGGTAAATGAAAAACTGTTTTTT
d_gene: NA; j_gene: TRBJ2-1; v_gene: TRBV2; abundance: NA; CDR3aa: CASSERQSSYNEQFF; CDR3nt: TGTGCCAGCAGTGAAAGGCAGAGCTCCTACAATGAGCAGTTCTTC
d_gene: NA; j_gene: TRBJ2-5; v_gene: TRBV5-5; abundance: NA; CDR3aa: CASSPPPGVQETQYF; CDR3nt: TGTGCCAGCAGTCCCCCCCCGGGAGTCCAAGAGACCCAGTACTTC
d_gene: NA; j_gene: TRBJ2-7; v_gene: TRBV9; abundance: NA; CDR3aa: CASSLEGWARDEQYF; CDR3nt: TGTGCCAGCAGCCTGGAAGGATGGGCAAGAGACGAGCAGTACTTC
d_gene: NA; j_gene: TRBJ2-7; v_gene: TRBV4-3; abundance: NA; CDR3aa: CASSQSLLYEQYF; CDR3nt: TGCGCCAGCAGCCAAAGCCTACTCTACGAGCAGTACTTC
d_gene: TRBD2; j_gene: TRBJ2-1; v_gene: TRBV5-1; abundance: NA; CDR3aa: CASSLSGRSYNEQFF; CDR3nt: TGCGCCAGCAGCTTGAGCGGGAGGTCCTACAATGAGCAGTTCTTC
d_gene: NA; j_gene: TRBJ2-1; v_gene: TRBV5-1; abundance: NA; CDR3aa: CASSLLSGVGYNEQFF; CDR3nt: TGCGCCAGCAGTCTTCTCTCGGGAGTGGGGTACAATGAGCAGTTCTTC
d_gene: TRBD1; j_gene: TRBJ2-1; v_gene: TRBV7-6; abundance: NA; CDR3aa: CASSLGSSGQEQFF; CDR3nt: TGTGCCAGCAGCTTAGGAAGTTCGGGACAGGAGCAGTTCTTC
d_gene: NA; j_gene: TRBJ1-4; v_gene: TRBV21-1; abundance: NA; CDR3aa: CASRAGQGNEKLFF; CDR3nt: TGTGCCAGCCGCGCCGGACAGGGGAATGAAAAACTGTTTTTT
d_gene: NA; j_gene: TRBJ1-4; v_gene: TRBV28; abundance: NA; CDR3aa: CASTLGEKLFF; CDR3nt: TGTGCCAGCACCCTGGGAGAAAAACTGTTTTTT
d_gene: TRBD1; j_gene: TRBJ2-7; v_gene: TRBV30; abundance: NA; CDR3aa: CAWSGGQVFYEQYF; CDR3nt: TGTGCCTGGAGTGGGGGACAGGTTTTCTACGAGCAGTACTTC
d_gene: NA; j_gene: TRBJ1-2; v_gene: TRBV5-6; abundance: NA; CDR3aa: CASRNPGRNYGYTF; CDR3nt: TGTGCCAGCAGGAATCCGGGACGGAACTATGGCTACACCTTC
d_gene: TRBD1; j_gene: TRBJ1-1; v_gene: TRBV7-9; abundance: NA; CDR3aa: CASSFDRGGTEAFF; CDR3nt: TGTGCCAGCAGCTTTGACAGGGGAGGCACTGAAGCTTTCTTT
d_gene: NA; j_gene: TRBJ1-1; v_gene: TRBV28; abundance: NA; CDR3aa: CASRGAGDGNTEAFF; CDR3nt: TGTGCCAGCAGGGGGGCAGGGGACGGGAACACTGAAGCTTTCTTT
d_gene: TRBD2; j_gene: TRBJ2-7; v_gene: TRBV9; abundance: NA; CDR3aa: CASSVGPSGRAYEQYF; CDR3nt: TGTGCCAGCAGCGTAGGTCCTAGCGGGAGGGCATACGAGCAGTACTTC
d_gene: NA; j_gene: TRBJ2-7; v_gene: TRBV28; abundance: NA; CDR3aa: CASTPGHAGSYEQYF; CDR3nt: TGTGCCAGCACCCCGGGGCACGCGGGGTCCTACGAGCAGTACTTC
d_gene: NA; j_gene: TRBJ1-2; v_gene: TRBV10-3; abundance: NA; CDR3aa: CAIRWGVNYGYTF; CDR3nt: TGTGCCATCAGATGGGGGGTTAACTATGGCTACACCTTC
d_gene: NA; j_gene: TRBJ2-2; v_gene: TRBV18; abundance: NA; CDR3aa: CASSPFRELTGELFF; CDR3nt: TGTGCCAGCTCACCTTTTAGAGAACTCACCGGGGAGCTGTTTTTT
d_gene: NA; j_gene: TRBJ1-1; v_gene: TRBV6-5; abundance: NA; CDR3aa: CASSRREAFF; CDR3nt: TGTGCCAGCAGTCGTCGGGAAGCTTTCTTT
d_gene: NA; j_gene: TRBJ1-4; v_gene: TRBV15; abundance: NA; CDR3aa: CATSREQGSWKKLFF; CDR3nt: TGTGCCACCAGCAGAGAGCAGGGGTCGTGGAAAAAACTGTTTTTT
d_gene: NA; j_gene: TRBJ2-3; v_gene: TRBV2; abundance: NA; CDR3aa: CASSAGQFTDTQYF; CDR3nt: TGTGCCAGCAGTGCCGGACAGTTCACAGATACGCAGTATTTT
d_gene: NA; j_gene: TRBJ1-1; v_gene: TRBV5-6; abundance: NA; CDR3aa: CASTMGPGGNTEAFF; CDR3nt: TGTGCCAGCACCATGGGGCCCGGAGGGAACACTGAAGCTTTCTTT
d_gene: TRBD1; j_gene: TRBJ2-1; v_gene: TRBV5-1; abundance: NA; CDR3aa: CASSPGQGTYNEQFF; CDR3nt: TGCGCCAGCAGCCCGGGACAGGGGACCTACAATGAGCAGTTCTTC
d_gene: NA; j_gene: TRBJ2-1; v_gene: TRBV10-3; abundance: NA; CDR3aa: CAISPRDQTNEQFF; CDR3nt: TGTGCCATCAGTCCCCGGGACCAAACCAATGAGCAGTTCTTC
d_gene: TRBD1; j_gene: TRBJ2-1; v_gene: TRBV5-4; abundance: NA; CDR3aa: CASSAVTGPNEQFF; CDR3nt: TGTGCCAGCAGCGCCGTGACAGGGCCCAATGAGCAGTTCTTC
d_gene: NA; j_gene: TRBJ1-1; v_gene: TRBV19; abundance: NA; CDR3aa: CASSNAGRSGTEAFF; CDR3nt: TGTGCCAGTAGTAATGCAGGGAGGTCGGGCACTGAAGCTTTCTTT
d_gene: TRBD1; j_gene: TRBJ2-3; v_gene: TRBV7-3; abundance: NA; CDR3aa: CASSLRGTGSTDTQYF; CDR3nt: TGTGCCAGCAGCTTAAGGGGGACAGGTTCCACAGATACGCAGTATTTT
d_gene: NA; j_gene: TRBJ1-5; v_gene: TRBV19; abundance: NA; CDR3aa: CASSWRGNQPQHF; CDR3nt: TGTGCCAGTAGTTGGAGGGGCAATCAGCCCCAGCATTTT
d_gene: NA; j_gene: TRBJ1-1; v_gene: TRBV10-3; abundance: NA; CDR3aa: CAISESPGRAEAFF; CDR3nt: TGTGCCATCAGTGAGTCGCCGGGAAGGGCCGAAGCTTTCTTT
d_gene: NA; j_gene: TRBJ2-6; v_gene: TRBV15; abundance: once; CDR3aa: CATSRDTRESGANVLTF; CDR3nt: TGTGCCACCAGCAGAGATACGAGAGAGTCTGGGGCCAACGTCCTGACTTTC
d_gene: NA; j_gene: TRBJ1-3; v_gene: TRBV6-6; abundance: NA; CDR3aa: CASSNPVGAGNTIYF; CDR3nt: TGTGCCAGCAGTAACCCTGTAGGTGCTGGAAACACCATATATTTT
d_gene: NA; j_gene: TRBJ2-7; v_gene: TRBV9; abundance: NA; CDR3aa: CASSPGANLYEQYF; CDR3nt: TGTGCCAGCAGCCCCGGGGCGAACCTCTACGAGCAGTACTTC
d_gene: TRBD2; j_gene: TRBJ2-5; v_gene: TRBV7-2; abundance: NA; CDR3aa: CASSSTSGSRETQYF; CDR3nt: TGTGCCAGCAGCTCGACTAGCGGGAGTAGAGAGACCCAGTACTTC
d_gene: NA; j_gene: TRBJ2-5; v_gene: TRBV2; abundance: NA; CDR3aa: CASSEQGQETQYF; CDR3nt: TGTGCCAGCAGTGAACAGGGACAAGAGACCCAGTACTTC
d_gene: NA; j_gene: TRBJ1-2; v_gene: TRBV15; abundance: NA; CDR3aa: CATSSAGWANYGYTF; CDR3nt: TGTGCCACCAGCAGTGCAGGGTGGGCTAACTATGGCTACACCTTC
d_gene: NA; j_gene: TRBJ2-7; v_gene: TRBV10-3; abundance: once; CDR3aa: CAIRGKEAEQYF; CDR3nt: TGTGCCATCAGGGGGAAGGAGGCCGAGCAGTACTTC
d_gene: NA; j_gene: TRBJ1-3; v_gene: TRBV6-5; abundance: NA; CDR3aa: CASRQGFVSGNTIYF; CDR3nt: TGTGCCAGCAGGCAGGGTTTCGTATCTGGAAACACCATATATTTT
d_gene: NA; j_gene: TRBJ1-3; v_gene: TRBV23-1; abundance: NA; CDR3aa: CASSQWHRDISTGNTIYF; CDR3nt: TGCGCCAGCAGTCAATGGCACAGGGACATTAGTACTGGAAACACCATATATTTT
d_gene: TRBD1; j_gene: TRBJ1-1; v_gene: TRBV7-3; abundance: few; CDR3aa: CASSLQGARTEAFF; CDR3nt: TGTGCCAGCAGCCTACAGGGGGCGCGTACTGAAGCTTTCTTT
d_gene: NA; j_gene: TRBJ2-3; v_gene: TRBV10-3; abundance: NA; CDR3aa: CAISERGEEGTQYF; CDR3nt: TGTGCCATCAGTGAGAGGGGGGAAGAAGGTACGCAGTATTTT
d_gene: NA; j_gene: TRBJ1-3; v_gene: TRBV30; abundance: NA; CDR3aa: CALNRGQRNTIYF; CDR3nt: TGTGCCTTGAATAGAGGGCAAAGAAACACCATATATTTT
d_gene: TRBD1; j_gene: TRBJ1-1; v_gene: TRBV10-3; abundance: once; CDR3aa: CAISRGGTGVGTEAFF; CDR3nt: TGTGCCATCAGCCGGGGGGGAACAGGGGTAGGCACTGAAGCTTTCTTT
d_gene: NA; j_gene: TRBJ2-5; v_gene: TRBV7-8; abundance: NA; CDR3aa: CASSSPTWGGQETQYF; CDR3nt: TGTGCCAGCAGCTCACCAACGTGGGGTGGGCAAGAGACCCAGTACTTC
d_gene: NA; j_gene: TRBJ1-4; v_gene: TRBV30; abundance: NA; CDR3aa: CVVHHNEKLFF; CDR3nt: TGTGTTGTCCACCATAATGAAAAACTGTTTTTT
d_gene: NA; j_gene: TRBJ1-3; v_gene: TRBV5-1; abundance: NA; CDR3aa: CASSWEGNGNTIYF; CDR3nt: TGCGCCAGCAGCTGGGAGGGCAACGGAAACACCATATATTTT
d_gene: NA; j_gene: TRBJ1-2; v_gene: TRBV19; abundance: NA; CDR3aa: CASSPRGGDLGYTF; CDR3nt: TGTGCCAGTAGTCCGCGGGGAGGGGACCTCGGCTACACCTTC
d_gene: NA; j_gene: TRBJ1-5; v_gene: TRBV21-1; abundance: NA; CDR3aa: CASSKGDRGGQPQHF; CDR3nt: TGTGCCAGCAGCAAAGGGGACAGGGGGGGGCAGCCCCAGCATTTT